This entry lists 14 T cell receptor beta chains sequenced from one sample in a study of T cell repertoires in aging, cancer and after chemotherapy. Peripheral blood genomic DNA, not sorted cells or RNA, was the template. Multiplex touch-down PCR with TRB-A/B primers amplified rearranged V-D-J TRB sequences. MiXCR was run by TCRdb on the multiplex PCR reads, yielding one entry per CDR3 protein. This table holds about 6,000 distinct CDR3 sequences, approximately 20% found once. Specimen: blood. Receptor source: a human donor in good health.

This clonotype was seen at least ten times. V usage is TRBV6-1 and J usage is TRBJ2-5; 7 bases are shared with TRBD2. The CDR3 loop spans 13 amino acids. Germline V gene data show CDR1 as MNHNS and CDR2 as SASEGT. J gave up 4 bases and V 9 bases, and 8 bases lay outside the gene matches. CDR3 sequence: CASRIGGRETQYF. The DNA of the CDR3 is TGTGCCAGTAGAATCGGGGGGAGAGAGACCCAGTACTTC.

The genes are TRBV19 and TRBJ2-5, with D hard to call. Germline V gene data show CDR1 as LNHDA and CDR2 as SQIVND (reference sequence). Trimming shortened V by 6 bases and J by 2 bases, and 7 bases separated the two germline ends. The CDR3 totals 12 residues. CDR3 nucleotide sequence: TGTGCCAGTAGCTCTAATCAAGAGACCCAGTACTTC. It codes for CASSSNQETQYF.

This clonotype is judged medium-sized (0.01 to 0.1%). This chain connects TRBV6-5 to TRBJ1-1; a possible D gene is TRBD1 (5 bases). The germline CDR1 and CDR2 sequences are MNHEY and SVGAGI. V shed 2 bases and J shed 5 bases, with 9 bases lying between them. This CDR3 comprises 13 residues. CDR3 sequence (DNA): TGTGCCAGCAGTTACCCTGGGGGAACTGAAGCTTTCTTT. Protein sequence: CASSYPGGTEAFF.

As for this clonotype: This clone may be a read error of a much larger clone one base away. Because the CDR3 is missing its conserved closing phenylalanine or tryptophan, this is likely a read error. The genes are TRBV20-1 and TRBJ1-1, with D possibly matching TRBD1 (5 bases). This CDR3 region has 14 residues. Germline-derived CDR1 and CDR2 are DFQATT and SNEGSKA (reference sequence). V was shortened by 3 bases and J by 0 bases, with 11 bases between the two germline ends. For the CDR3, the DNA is TGCAGTGCTAGGGCCCCGGGGCTGAACACTGAAGCTTTCATT. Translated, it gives CSARAPGLNTEAFI.

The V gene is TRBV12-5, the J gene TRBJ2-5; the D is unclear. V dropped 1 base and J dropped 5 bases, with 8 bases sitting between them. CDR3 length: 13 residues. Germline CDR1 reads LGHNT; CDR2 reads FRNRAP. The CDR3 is CASGLAPGETQYF. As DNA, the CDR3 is TGTGCTAGTGGTTTGGCCCCTGGGGAGACCCAGTACTTC. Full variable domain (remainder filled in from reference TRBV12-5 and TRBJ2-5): DARVTQTPRHKVTEMGQEVTMRCQPILGHNTVFWYRQTMMQGLELLAYFRNRAPLDDSGMPKDRFSAEMPDATLATLKIQPSEPRDSAVYFCASGLAPGETQYFGPGTRLLVL.

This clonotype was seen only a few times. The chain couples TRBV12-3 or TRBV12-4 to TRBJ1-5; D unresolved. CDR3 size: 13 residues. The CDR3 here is CASGLVANQPQHF. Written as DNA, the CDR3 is TGTGCTAGTGGTTTGGTAGCAAATCAGCCCCAGCATTTT.

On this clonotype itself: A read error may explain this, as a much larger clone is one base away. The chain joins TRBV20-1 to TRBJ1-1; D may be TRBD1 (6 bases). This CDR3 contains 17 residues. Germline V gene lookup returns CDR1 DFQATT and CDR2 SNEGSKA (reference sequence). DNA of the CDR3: TGCAGTGCAACCAACAGGGAAAGGGGACCGATGAACACTGAAGGTTTCTTT. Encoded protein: CSATNRERGPMNTEGFF.

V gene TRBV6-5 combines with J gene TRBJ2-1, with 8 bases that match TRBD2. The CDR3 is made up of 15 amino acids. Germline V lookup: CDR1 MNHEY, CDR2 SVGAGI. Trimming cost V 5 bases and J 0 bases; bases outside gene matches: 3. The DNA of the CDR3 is TGTGCCAGCAGTGAAAGCGGGGGCTCCTACAATGAGCAGTTCTTC. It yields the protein CASSESGGSYNEQFF.

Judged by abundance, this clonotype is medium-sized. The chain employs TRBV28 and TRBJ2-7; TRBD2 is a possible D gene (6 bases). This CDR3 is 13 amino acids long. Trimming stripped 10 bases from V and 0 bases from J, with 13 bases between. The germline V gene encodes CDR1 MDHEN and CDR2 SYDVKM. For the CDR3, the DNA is TGTGCCACCGGGACTCTGAGCTCCTACGAGCAGTACGTC. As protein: CATGTLSSYEQYV.

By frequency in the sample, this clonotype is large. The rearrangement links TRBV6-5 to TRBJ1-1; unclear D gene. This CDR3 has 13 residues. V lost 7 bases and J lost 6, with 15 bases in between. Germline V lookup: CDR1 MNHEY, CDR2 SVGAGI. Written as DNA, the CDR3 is TGTGCCAGCACAGACCAGTGGATCTCTGAAGCTTTCTTT. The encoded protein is CASTDQWISEAFF.

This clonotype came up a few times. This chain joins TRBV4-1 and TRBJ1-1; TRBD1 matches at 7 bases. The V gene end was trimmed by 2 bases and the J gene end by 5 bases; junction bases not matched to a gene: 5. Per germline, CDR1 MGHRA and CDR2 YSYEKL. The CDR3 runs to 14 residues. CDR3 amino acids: CASSQLRGLTEAFF. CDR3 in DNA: TGCGCCAGCAGCCAACTAAGGGGGCTGACTGAAGCTTTCTTT.

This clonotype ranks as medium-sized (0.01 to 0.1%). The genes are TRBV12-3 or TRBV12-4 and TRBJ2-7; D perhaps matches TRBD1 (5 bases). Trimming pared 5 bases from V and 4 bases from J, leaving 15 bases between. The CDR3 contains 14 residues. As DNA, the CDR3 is TGTGCCAGCAGTCCTGGGGCCTCTCCTTACGAGCAGTACGTC. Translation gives CASSPGASPYEQYV.

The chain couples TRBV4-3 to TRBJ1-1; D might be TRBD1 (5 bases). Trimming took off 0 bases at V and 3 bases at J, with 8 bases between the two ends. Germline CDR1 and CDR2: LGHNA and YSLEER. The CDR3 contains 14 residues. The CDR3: CASSQDSGDTEAFF. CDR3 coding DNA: TGCGCCAGCAGCCAAGATTCGGGGGACACTGAAGCTTTCTTT.

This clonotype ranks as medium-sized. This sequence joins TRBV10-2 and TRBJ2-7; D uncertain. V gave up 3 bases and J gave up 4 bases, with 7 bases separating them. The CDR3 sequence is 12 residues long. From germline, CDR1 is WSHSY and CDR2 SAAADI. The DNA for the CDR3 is TGCGCCAGCAGTGATTTAGAGTACGAGCAGTACGTC. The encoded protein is CASSDLEYEQYV.